This T cell receptor beta chain is from a study of T cells after yellow fever vaccination (dated by TCRdb to about 2019). The study in broad terms: The SMART-Seq v4 Ultra Low Input RNA kit was used to prepare libraries from fractions with low cell numbers. Bulk PBMC replicates and cell subsets were isolated from blood drawn at multiple timepoints before and after both primary and secondary immunization. Bulk TCR alpha and beta repertoires were sequenced longitudinally to track T-cell clones before and after primary and booster YFV17D yellow fever vaccination. Two healthy male donors made up the cohort, one aged 18 to 29 years and the other aged 30 to 40 years.

This sample was sequenced with an Illumina NovaSeq 6000. TCR cDNA was made using 5'RACE template switching, a step that added a universal primer site and unique molecular identifiers. Priming for cDNA synthesis came from both the TCR alpha and TCR beta constant segments. Two PCR steps were used to amplify libraries, with sample barcodes and sequencing adapters being added in the second step. Libraries were sequenced on Illumina HiSeq 2500 (2x100 bp) or NovaSeq (2x150 bp). The study's own analysis went as follows. Reads were demultiplexed and collapsed into UMI consensus sequences with MIGEC, and V(D)J alignment was performed with MiXCR. Using edgeR on replicate PBMC samples, clonotypes were called vaccine-responding if FDR was below 0.01 and the log2 fold change was above 5 up to day 15. Each bulk clonotype received a CD4 or CD8 identity based on whether the sequenced CD4 or CD8 repertoire contained that clonotype at higher abundance. Clones were called with MiXCR by TCRdb after fastp trimmed the public reads at Q25, and only in-frame beta chains were retained. CDR3 protein sequences are deduplicated, and each keeps its most common genes and DNA. TCRdb assigned the V and J calls; the authors' analysis was not used. This sample is represented by about 220,000 distinct CDR3 sequences; approximately 3% of them were singletons. Together, the top ten hold about 3.3% of the sample.

Taken with the paper, the label for treatment or condition translates to: live attenuated yellow fever vaccine strain. PBMCs were isolated from peripheral blood using a standard Ficoll-Paque protocol. CD4 and CD8 T-cell fractions were isolated with Dynabeads CD4 and CD8 positive selection kits. TriZol was used to extract RNA from bulk PBMCs, from CD4 and CD8 fractions, and from dextramer-positive and dextramer-negative fractions. Broader findings and caveats from the paper: Because only a couple of donors were included in the study, the extent to which the findings can be generalized is limited. Most clones expanded after primary vaccination (approximately 97% of CD4 and 88% of CD8) were re-detected after the booster, suggesting that broad memory maintenance occurred. Compared with the primary T-cell response, the secondary T-cell response was faster but weaker, reaching its peak on day 5 rather than on day 15. A small share of clonotypes occurred in both CD4 and CD8 compartments, likely arising from convergent recombination. FACS-sorted repertoires could contain abundant contaminating clonotypes from the bulk population, so computational filtering was required.

V loses 3 bases of germline sequence and J loses 6 bases, and the interval between the two ends is 21 bases. CDR1 ENHRY and CDR2 SYGVKD were looked up in the germline V gene. From its cysteine to its phenylalanine, the CDR3 spans 16 amino acids. Only the CDR3 portion is preserved as DNA: 48 bases, with reading frame beginning at the first base. This clonotype was seen repeatedly, ten times or more. There is no known antigen for this receptor. The sample holds no much larger clone one base away, and base qualities are not on file. The sequence derives from a man between 18 and 29 years old who received the YFV17D yellow fever vaccine. The sequence links TRBV10-3 to TRBJ2-7, with a tentative D call of TRBD1 or TRBD2, each matching 5 bases. The starting material was CD4+ T cells sorted from PBMCs, obtained 10 days after the yellow fever booster vaccination. The nucleotide sequence is given as TGTGCCATCAGTGATCGAGGGACCCCCGTCGAGGGCGAGCAGTACTTC. It is translated as CAISDRGTPVEGEQYF.